Below, 4 T cell receptor beta chains from the same sample are listed, as sequenced in a study of blood T cell repertoires in COVID-19. Data came from immunoSEQ multiplex PCR; TCRdb stores just in-frame clones and leaves some out. The sample lists some 190,000 clones, approximately 89% seen once, with under 2.5% in the top ten. The specimen sequenced was PBMCs or T cells enriched from blood (not recorded which). All receptors come from a middle-aged woman with acute COVID-19.

The CDR3 loop is CASSQDRGAGNTIYF. As DNA, the CDR3 is TGTGCCAGCAGCCAAGACAGGGGGGCTGGAAACACCATATATTTT. This chain uses TRBV5-6 with TRBJ1-3, with 9 bases identical to TRBD1. Germline V lookup: CDR1 SGHDT, CDR2 YYEEEE. The length of the CDR3 is 15 residues. V was clipped by 4 bases and J by 2 bases; unmatched bases: 4. The variable domain in full, with the rest retrieved from reference TRBV5-6 and TRBJ1-3, is DAGVTQSPTHLIKTRGQQVTLRCSPKSGHDTVSWYQQALGQGPQFIFQYYEEEERQRGNFPDRFSGHQFPNYSSELNVNALLLGDSALYLCASSQDRGAGNTIYFGEGSWLTVV.

The chain has TRBV5-1 and TRBJ1-3; possible D gene TRBD1, 6 bases. Germline V gives CDR1 SGHRS, CDR2 YFSETQ. This CDR3 region has 14 residues. Trimming took 0 bases from V and 4 from J, leaving 8 bases between them. The CDR3 region has the DNA TGCGCCAGCAGCTTGGCAGGGGACGGAAACACCATATATTTT. As protein: CASSLAGDGNTIYF.

The V gene is TRBV2, the J gene TRBJ1-4; TRBD1 matches 9 bases. The ends lost 6 bases at V and 6 bases at J; junction bases unmatched: 8. Germline CDR1 reads SNHLY; CDR2 reads FYNNEI. The CDR3 contains 15 residues. CDR3 amino acids: CASRFVGQGDEKLFF. DNA of the CDR3: TGTGCCAGCAGGTTCGTGGGACAGGGTGATGAAAAACTGTTTTTT.

This chain joins TRBV6-2 or TRBV6-3 and TRBJ2-1; 11 nucleotides match TRBD1. J gave up 4 bases and V 4 bases, and 6 bases lay outside the gene matches. Germline V gives CDR1 MNHEY, CDR2 SVGEGT. CDR3 length: 16 residues. CDR3 loop: CASSSQDRGPYNEQFF. The CDR3, as DNA: TGTGCCAGCAGTTCCCAGGACAGGGGGCCATACAATGAGCAGTTCTTC.